These 26 T cell receptor beta chains came from one sample sequenced in a study of regulatory T cells in long-lasting Graves disease. Through Arm-PCR of CDR3 regions and iRepertoire HTBI primers, TCR beta libraries were built. One entry per CDR3 protein, called by TCRdb with MiXCR from the multiplex PCR reads. The repertoire consists of about 310,000 distinct CDR3 sequences, with approximately 20% occurring once and the leading ten covering more than 55%. Stated time point: persistent/refractory GD, antithyroid drugs over 5 years with positive TRAb. PBMC RNA was the source of the TCR library. The specimen was peripheral blood mononuclear cells (PBMCs), collected when the disease was refractory, from a patient treated with antithyroid drugs. The origin of the receptors is a female donor with Graves disease.

Notes on this clonotype: At one end the junction does not follow the germline gene, possibly because of a read error. The rearrangement links TRBV6-1 to TRBJ1-3; no definite D call. Germline values: CDR1 MNHNS, CDR2 SASEGT. This CDR3 contains 13 residues. The DNA for the CDR3 is TGTGCCAGCAGCGAAGGTCCTGGAAACACCATATATTTT. Its protein is CASSEGPGNTIYF.

This clonotype showed up many times. The chain uses TRBV28 and TRBJ1-2; D is ambiguous. The CDR3 runs to 14 residues. Trimming left V 3 bases short and J 1 base short, with 9 bases between. CDR1 is MDHEN, CDR2 SYDVKM, per germline. CDR3 sequence: CASSLLAFNYGYTF. For the CDR3, the DNA is TGTGCCAGCAGTTTGTTAGCGTTTAACTATGGCTACACCTTC.

The genes are TRBV4-1 and TRBJ2-5, with TRBD2 identical over 9 bases. The DNA end is more similar to TRBJ2-1, so the J call may be wrong. The CDR3 extends over 16 amino acids. Germline V gene sequence: CDR1 MGHRA, CDR2 YSYEKL. The CDR3 DNA sequence: TGCGCCAGCAGCCAAGGTCCCGGCGGGAGGGCAACTGAGCAGTTCTTC. This encodes CASSQGPGGRATEQFF.

The CDR3 region is CATSRDPTAQETQYF. CDR3 sequence (DNA): TGTGCCACCAGCAGAGACCCAACGGCACAAGAGACCCAGTACTTC. This chain joins TRBV15 and TRBJ2-5; D call uncertain. Germline loops: CDR1 LNHNV, CDR2 YYDKDF (reference sequence). The CDR3 totals 15 residues. The V end was cut by 0 bases, the J end by 2 bases, with 10 bases between. Full variable domain (rest looked up from reference TRBV15 and TRBJ2-5): DAMVIQNPRYQVTQFGKPVTLSCSQTLNHNVMYWYQQKSSQAPKLLFHYYDKDFNNEADTPDNFQSRRPNTSFCFLDIRSPGLGDTAMYLCATSRDPTAQETQYFGPGTRLLVL.

This chain connects TRBV7-2 to TRBJ2-1; D may be TRBD2 (7 bases). V lost 5 bases, J lost 6 bases, and 20 bases lay in between. The CDR3 is 16 residues long. The V gene's germline CDR1 is SGHTA and CDR2 FQGNSA. Here the CDR3 reads CASSRGGGSAINEQFF. The CDR3 region has the DNA TGTGCCAGCAGCCGAGGGGGAGGGTCAGCAATCAATGAGCAGTTCTTC.

The sample holds a few counts of this clonotype. The gene calls are TRBV20-1 and TRBJ2-2; tentatively, D is TRBD2 (5 bases). The CDR3 loop spans 15 amino acids. The germline V and J ends were trimmed by 0 bases and 2 bases, with 10 bases remaining between them. From germline, CDR1 is DFQATT and CDR2 SNEGSKA (reference sequence). The CDR3: CSARDWETNTGELFF. The CDR3 coding sequence is TGCAGTGCTAGAGATTGGGAGACTAACACCGGGGAGCTGTTTTTT.

The CDR3 reads CASSSMGSTDTQYF. DNA for the CDR3: TGTGCCAGCTCATCGATGGGTAGCACAGATACGCAGTATTTT. The chain recombines TRBV18 with TRBJ2-3; D unclear. Germline CDR1 is KGHSH and CDR2 is LQKENI. V lost 5 bases, J lost 0 bases, and 9 bases lay in between. This CDR3 region has 14 residues.

This clonotype was seen ten or more times. The chain carries TRBV6-1 and TRBJ1-6, with 8 bases aligning to TRBD1. The V segment lost 0 bases and the J segment 6 bases; nucleotides outside the gene matches: 1. The CDR3 covers 15 residues. Germline assignment: CDR1 MNHNS and CDR2 SASEGT. The CDR3 region is CASSEATGGNSPLHF. CDR3 bases: TGTGCCAGCAGTGAAGCCACAGGGGGTAATTCACCCCTCCACTTT.

The chain is built from TRBV30 and TRBJ1-5, with TRBD1 as a possible D gene (5 bases). CDR1 is GTSNPN, CDR2 SVGIG, per germline (reference sequence). The CDR3 covers 14 residues. Trimming took 0 bases from V and 8 from J, leaving 14 bases between them. CDR3 DNA sequence: TGTGCCTGGAGTGTACAGCTTGGAGGGGAGCCCCAGCATTTT. As protein: CAWSVQLGGEPQHF.

This clonotype was seen many times. V gene TRBV7-9 combines with J gene TRBJ1-4, with a possible D match to TRBD1 (5 bases). The germline gives CDR1 SEHNR, CDR2 FQNEAQ (reference sequence). The ends were cut back, 9 bases at V and 7 bases at J, with 18 bases in the middle. The length of the CDR3 is 14 residues. CDR3 bases: TGTGCCAGTCTGGATACCCGGGACCCTGAAAAACTGTTTTTT. Its protein product is CASLDTRDPEKLFF.

About this clonotype: Since a much larger clone is just one base distant, this may be a read error. V is TRBV12-3 or TRBV12-4 and J is TRBJ1-1; no definite D call. This CDR3 is built from 14 residues. V dropped 3 bases and J dropped 6 bases, with 14 bases sitting between them. The CDR3 loop is CASSFRRMGAEAFF. DNA for the CDR3: TGTGCCAGCAGTTTTCGGAGGATGGGCGCTGAAGCTTTCTTT.

Ten or more counts support this clonotype. The V call is TRBV12-3 or TRBV12-4, the J call TRBJ2-7; D might be TRBD2 (6 bases). V was pared by 7 bases and J by 0 bases, with 16 bases between. The CDR3 runs to 15 residues. DNA of the CDR3: TGTGCCAGCACCCGGGTTGGGGGAGGCTCCTACGAGCAGTACTTC. Residues: CASTRVGGGSYEQYF.

This clonotype was seen repeatedly, ten times or more. V usage is TRBV12-3 or TRBV12-4 and J usage is TRBJ2-4, with D tentatively TRBD2 (5 bases). V was cut by 8 bases and J by 6 bases, with 17 bases left in between. CDR3 length equals 14 residues. The CDR3: CASSPADGGNIQYF. In DNA form, the CDR3 reads TGTGCCAGCTCCCCTGCGGATGGAGGAAACATTCAGTACTTC.

The sample holds one count of this clonotype. The gene calls are TRBV29-1 and TRBJ1-3, with D perhaps matching TRBD1 (5 bases). Trimming left V 6 bases short and J 0 bases short, with 18 bases between. Germline V gene data show CDR1 as SQVTM and CDR2 as ANQGSEA. CDR3 length: 16 amino acids. CDR3 residues: CSVGRAEYSSGNTIYF. CDR3 DNA: TGCAGCGTCGGCAGGGCCGAATATTCCTCTGGAAACACCATATATTTT.

This sequence joins TRBV29-1 and TRBJ2-2; no definite D call. The germline V gene encodes CDR1 SQVTM and CDR2 ANQGSEA. This CDR3 has 14 residues. V was pared by 4 bases and J by 1 base, with 10 bases between. The CDR3 coding sequence is TGCAGCGTTGCGGTGGGGATGAACACCGGGGAGCTGTTTTTT. It is translated as CSVAVGMNTGELFF.

The table lists this clonotype with a few counts. The V and J genes are TRBV20-1 and TRBJ2-7; 8 bases are shared with TRBD1. The CDR3 loop spans 14 amino acids. V lost 6 bases and J lost 4; bases outside the gene matches: 11. In germline, CDR1 is DFQATT, CDR2 SNEGSKA (reference sequence). In nucleotides, the CDR3 is TGCAGTGCAACGGACAGGGCCCGGGGGTACGAGCAGTACTTC. This sequence encodes CSATDRARGYEQYF.

J is TRBJ2-6 and V is TRBV5-1; D is uncertain. This CDR3 has 14 residues. Germline V gene lookup returns CDR1 SGHRS and CDR2 YFSETQ. Trimming took 3 bases from V and 4 from J, leaving 8 bases between them. The CDR3 nucleotides read TGCGCCAGCAGCTCCCACCCCGGGGCCAACGTCCTGACTTTC. The encoded protein is CASSSHPGANVLTF.

This clonotype was counted many times. The V gene is TRBV12-3 or TRBV12-4, the J gene TRBJ1-2; D remains ambiguous. Trimming removed 6 bases at V and 0 bases at J, with 5 bases between. The CDR3 has 12 amino acids. CDR3 DNA sequence: TGTGCCAGCAGCGACTCTAACTATGGCTACACCTTC. Residues: CASSDSNYGYTF.

This clonotype was counted ten times or more. The genes are TRBV6-5 and TRBJ1-2, with D maybe TRBD1 (5 bases). The CDR3 runs to 12 residues. Germline V gene data show CDR1 as MNHEY and CDR2 as SVGAGI. V was cut by 2 bases and J by 8 bases, with 9 bases left in between. The CDR3 protein is CASSYAGEGYTF. CDR3 nucleotide sequence: TGTGCCAGCAGTTACGCGGGGGAGGGCTACACCTTC.

A few counts support this clonotype. The genes are TRBV20-1 and TRBJ1-4; the D is unclear. The CDR3 loop spans 13 amino acids. Trimming took off 6 bases at V and 4 bases at J, with 12 bases between the two ends. Germline V gives CDR1 DFQATT, CDR2 SNEGSKA (reference sequence). This CDR3 is CSAPGVSNEKLFF. CDR3 in DNA: TGCAGTGCCCCCGGGGTCAGTAATGAAAAACTGTTTTTT.

This clonotype was counted only a few times. The chain joins TRBV27 to TRBJ2-7; no firm D call. Germline CDR1 MNHEY, CDR2 SMNVEV (reference sequence). Trimming took off 3 bases at V and 3 bases at J, with 9 bases between the two ends. This CDR3 has 13 residues. CDR3 nucleotides: TGTGCCAGCAGTTTCGACAAGTTCTACGAGCAGTACTTC. Protein: CASSFDKFYEQYF.

This clonotype was seen at least ten times. V is TRBV12-3 or TRBV12-4 and J is TRBJ1-5; D gene ambiguous. V was cut by 6 bases and J by 5 bases, with 8 bases left in between. This CDR3 comprises 12 residues. Here the CDR3 reads CASSLSDQPQHF. In DNA form, the CDR3 reads TGTGCCAGCAGCCTCAGCGATCAGCCCCAGCATTTT.

This chain connects TRBV3-1 to TRBJ1-5, with TRBD1 as a possible D gene (6 bases). The CDR3 has 16 residues. V was shortened by 1 base and J by 7 bases, with 17 bases between the two germline ends. Germline V lookup: CDR1 LGHDT, CDR2 YNNKEL (reference sequence). The CDR3 sequence is CASSQGKGGGGQPQHF. CDR3 nucleotides: TGTGCCAGCAGCCAAGGGAAGGGGGGAGGCGGACAGCCCCAGCATTTT.

This clonotype has a handful of counts. The chain is built from TRBV4-2 and TRBJ1-1; no reliable D call. The CDR3 has 14 residues. Trimming pared 6 bases from V and 3 bases from J, leaving 14 bases between. Germline V lookup: CDR1 LGHNA, CDR2 YNFKEQ. CDR3 sequence (DNA): TGTGCCAGCAGACGTGGGAGCGGTGACACTGAAGCTTTCTTT. Translating gives CASRRGSGDTEAFF.

This clonotype was seen a few times. The chain is built from TRBV4-1 and TRBJ2-2, with 12 bases matching TRBD2. Germline assignment: CDR1 MGHRA and CDR2 YSYEKL. This CDR3 spans 20 amino acids. Trimming removed 1 base from V and 5 bases from J; junction bases left unmatched: 14. The CDR3 region is CASSQVEALPGTSGTGELFF. CDR3 nucleotides: TGCGCCAGCAGCCAAGTGGAAGCCCTTCCCGGGACTAGCGGGACCGGGGAGCTGTTTTTT.

There are many counts of this clonotype. The chain couples TRBV12-3 or TRBV12-4 to TRBJ1-1; D may be TRBD1 (5 bases). Trimming left V 6 bases short and J 1 base short, with 9 bases between. The CDR3 spans 13 residues. The CDR3 coding sequence is TGTGCCAGCAGCTTTGGACAGAACACTGAAGCTTTCTTT. It translates to CASSFGQNTEAFF.